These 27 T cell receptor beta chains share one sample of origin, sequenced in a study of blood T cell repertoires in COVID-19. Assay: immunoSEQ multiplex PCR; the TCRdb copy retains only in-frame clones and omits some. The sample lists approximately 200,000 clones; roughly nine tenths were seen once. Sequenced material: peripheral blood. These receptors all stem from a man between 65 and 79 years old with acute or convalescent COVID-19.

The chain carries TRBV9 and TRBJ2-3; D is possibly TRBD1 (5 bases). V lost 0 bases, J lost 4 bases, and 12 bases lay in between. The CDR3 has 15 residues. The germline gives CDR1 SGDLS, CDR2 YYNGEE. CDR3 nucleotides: TGTGCCAGCAGCGTAGGGACATTTTCGGCAGATACGCAGTATTTT. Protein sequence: CASSVGTFSADTQYF.

The CDR3 DNA reads as TGTGCCAGCTCACCCGACAACAATCAGCCCCAGCATTTT. Amino acid sequence: CASSPDNNQPQHF. V is TRBV18 and J is TRBJ1-5, with unresolved D. V lost 3 bases and J 3 bases, leaving 6 bases between the germline ends. Germline CDR1 KGHSH, CDR2 LQKENI. The CDR3 has 13 residues.

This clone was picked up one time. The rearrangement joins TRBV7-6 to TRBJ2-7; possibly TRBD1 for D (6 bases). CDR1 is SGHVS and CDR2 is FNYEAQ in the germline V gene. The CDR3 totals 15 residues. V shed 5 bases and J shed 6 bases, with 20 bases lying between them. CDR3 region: CASSQTKTGSGEQYF. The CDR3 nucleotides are TGTGCCAGCAGCCAAACCAAGACAGGATCGGGCGAGCAGTACTTC.

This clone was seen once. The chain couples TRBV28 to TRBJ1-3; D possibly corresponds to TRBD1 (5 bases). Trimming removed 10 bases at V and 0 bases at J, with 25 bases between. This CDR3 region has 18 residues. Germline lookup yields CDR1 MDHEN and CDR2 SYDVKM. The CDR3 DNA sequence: TGTGCCACCTCCCGGCAGGGAACCTTCCACGTCTCTGGAAACACCATATATTTT. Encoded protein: CATSRQGTFHVSGNTIYF.

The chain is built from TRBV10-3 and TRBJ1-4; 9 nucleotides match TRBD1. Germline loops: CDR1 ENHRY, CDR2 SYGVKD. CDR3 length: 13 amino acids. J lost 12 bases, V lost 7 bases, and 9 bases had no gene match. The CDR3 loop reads CAITRDREEELFF. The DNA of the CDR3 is TGTGCCATCACCCGGGACAGGGAAGAGGAACTGTTTTTT.

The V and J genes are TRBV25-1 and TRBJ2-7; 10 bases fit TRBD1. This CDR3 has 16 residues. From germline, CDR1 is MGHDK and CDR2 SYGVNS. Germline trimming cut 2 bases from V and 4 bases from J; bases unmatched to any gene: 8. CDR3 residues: CASSETGDRGGYEQYF. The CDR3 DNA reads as TGTGCCAGCAGTGAAACGGGGGACAGGGGTGGGTACGAGCAGTACTTC.

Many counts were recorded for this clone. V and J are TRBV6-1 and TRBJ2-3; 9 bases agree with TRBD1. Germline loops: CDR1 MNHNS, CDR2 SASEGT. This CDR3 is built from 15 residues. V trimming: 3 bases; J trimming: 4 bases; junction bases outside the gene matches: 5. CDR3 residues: CASSEGQGGADTQYF. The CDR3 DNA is TGTGCCAGCAGTGAGGGACAGGGCGGCGCAGATACGCAGTATTTT.

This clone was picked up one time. CDR3 residues: CAWSLEANSPLHF. The CDR3 coding sequence is TGTGCCTGGAGCTTGGAGGCTAATTCACCCCTCCACTTT. The chain couples TRBV30 to TRBJ1-6; D gene ambiguous. Germline lookup yields CDR1 GTSNPN and CDR2 SVGIG (reference sequence). V was clipped by 3 bases and J by 6 bases, with 9 bases between them. This CDR3 is built from 13 residues.

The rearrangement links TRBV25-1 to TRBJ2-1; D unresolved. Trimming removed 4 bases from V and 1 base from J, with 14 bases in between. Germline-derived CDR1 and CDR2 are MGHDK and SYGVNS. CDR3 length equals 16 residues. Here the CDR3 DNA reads TGTGCCAGCAGTGCCTTTGCTATAGTTTCCTACAATGAGCAGTTCTTC. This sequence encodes CASSAFAIVSYNEQFF.

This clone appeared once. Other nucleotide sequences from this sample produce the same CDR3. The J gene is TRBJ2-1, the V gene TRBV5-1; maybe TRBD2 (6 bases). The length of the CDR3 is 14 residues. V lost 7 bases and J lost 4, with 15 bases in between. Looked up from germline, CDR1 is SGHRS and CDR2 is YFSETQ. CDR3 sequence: CASRVGDSYNEQFF. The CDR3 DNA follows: TGCGCCAGCCGCGTCGGGGACTCTTACAATGAGCAGTTCTTC.

CDR3 residues: CASSLVSSSSNTGELFF. As DNA, the CDR3 is TGTGCCAGCAGCTTAGTTTCGTCTAGCTCGAACACCGGGGAGCTGTTTTTT. The rearrangement uses TRBV7-6 and TRBJ2-2; a weak D match, TRBD2 (5 bases). The CDR3 contains 17 residues. Germline CDR1 and CDR2: SGHVS and FNYEAQ. V lost 1 base and J lost 0, with 12 bases in between.

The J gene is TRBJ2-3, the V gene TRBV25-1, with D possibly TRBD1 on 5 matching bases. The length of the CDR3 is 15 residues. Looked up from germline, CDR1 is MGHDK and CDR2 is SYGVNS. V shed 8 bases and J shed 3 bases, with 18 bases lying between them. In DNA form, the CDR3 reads TGTGCCAGCGGCGAAACACACAGGATTACAGATACGCAGTATTTT. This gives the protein CASGETHRITDTQYF.

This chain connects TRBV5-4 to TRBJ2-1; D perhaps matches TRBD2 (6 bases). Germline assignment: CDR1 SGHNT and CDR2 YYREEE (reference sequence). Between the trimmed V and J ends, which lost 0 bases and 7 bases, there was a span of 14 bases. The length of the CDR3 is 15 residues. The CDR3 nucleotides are TGTGCCAGCAGCTTGGGGGCGGACTACGGGAATGAGCAGTTCTTC. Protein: CASSLGADYGNEQFF.

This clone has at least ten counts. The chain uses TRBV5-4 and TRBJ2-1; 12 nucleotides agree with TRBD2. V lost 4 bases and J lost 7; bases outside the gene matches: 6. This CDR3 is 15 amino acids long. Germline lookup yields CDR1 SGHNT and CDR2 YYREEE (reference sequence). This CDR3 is CASSPRTSGKNEQFF. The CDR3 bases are TGTGCCAGCAGCCCCAGGACTAGCGGGAAGAATGAGCAGTTCTTC.

The CDR3, as DNA: TGTGCCAGCAGCGCCCGGACAGGGGATGGCTACACCTTC. Its protein product is CASSARTGDGYTF. V and J are TRBV3-1 (or the pseudogene TRBV3-2) and TRBJ1-2; 9 bases fit TRBD1. The CDR3 is 13 residues long. Germline V gene data show CDR1 as LGHDT and CDR2 as YNNKEL (reference sequence). The J segment lost 6 bases and the V segment lost 5 bases, leaving 4 bases of the junction unmatched.

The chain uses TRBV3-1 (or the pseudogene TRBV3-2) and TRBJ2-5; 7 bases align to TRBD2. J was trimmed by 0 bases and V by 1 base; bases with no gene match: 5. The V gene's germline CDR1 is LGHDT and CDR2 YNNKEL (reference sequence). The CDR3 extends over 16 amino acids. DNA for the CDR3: TGTGCCAGCAGCCAAGTATGGGGGGGATACCAAGAGACCCAGTACTTC. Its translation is CASSQVWGGYQETQYF.

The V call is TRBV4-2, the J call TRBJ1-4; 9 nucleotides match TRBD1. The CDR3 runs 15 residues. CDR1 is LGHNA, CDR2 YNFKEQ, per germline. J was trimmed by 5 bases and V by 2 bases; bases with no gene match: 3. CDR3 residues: CASSQPGQGNEKLFF. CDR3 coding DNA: TGTGCCAGCAGCCAACCGGGACAGGGAAATGAAAAACTGTTTTTT.

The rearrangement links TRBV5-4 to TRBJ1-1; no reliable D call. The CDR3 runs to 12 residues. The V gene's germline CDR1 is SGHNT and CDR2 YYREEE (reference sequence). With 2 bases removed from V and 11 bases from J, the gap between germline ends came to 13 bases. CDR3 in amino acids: CASSLRGNPAFF. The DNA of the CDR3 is TGTGCCAGCAGCTTAAGAGGGAACCCGGCTTTCTTT.

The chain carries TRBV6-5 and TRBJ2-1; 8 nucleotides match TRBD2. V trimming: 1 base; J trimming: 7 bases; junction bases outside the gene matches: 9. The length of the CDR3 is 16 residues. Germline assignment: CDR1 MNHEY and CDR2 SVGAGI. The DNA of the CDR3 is TGTGCCAGCAGTTACTGGAAGAGCGGGAGAGCGAATGAGCAGTTCTTC. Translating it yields CASSYWKSGRANEQFF.

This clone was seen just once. The CDR3 loop reads CASSPWDTDVGNTIYF. DNA for the CDR3: TGTGCCAGTAGTCCGTGGGACACCGACGTTGGAAACACCATATATTTT. J is TRBJ1-3 and V is TRBV19; D may be TRBD1 (6 bases). CDR3 length equals 16 residues. V dropped 5 bases and J dropped 3 bases, with 17 bases sitting between them. The germline gives CDR1 LNHDA, CDR2 SQIVND (reference sequence).

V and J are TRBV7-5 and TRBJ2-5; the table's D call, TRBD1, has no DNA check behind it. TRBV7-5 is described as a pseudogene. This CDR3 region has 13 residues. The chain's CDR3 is CVRSTRTPRTQYF. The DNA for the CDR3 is TGTGTCAGAAGCACCCGGACACCCAGAACCCAGTACTTC.

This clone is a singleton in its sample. The CDR3 nucleotides are TGTGCCATAGTGGACAGGGGGTTAGCTTTCTTT. Its protein product is CAIVDRGLAFF. The chain joins TRBV19 to TRBJ1-1, with 10 bases lining up with TRBD1. J gave up 10 bases and V 10 bases, and 6 bases lay outside the gene matches. CDR1 is LNHDA and CDR2 is SQIVND in the germline V gene (reference sequence). CDR3 size: 11 residues.

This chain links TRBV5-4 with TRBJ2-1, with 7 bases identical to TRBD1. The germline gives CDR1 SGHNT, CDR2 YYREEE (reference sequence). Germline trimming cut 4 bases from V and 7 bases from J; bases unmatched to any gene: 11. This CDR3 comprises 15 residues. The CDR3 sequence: CASSIGLRGLNEQFF. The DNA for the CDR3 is TGTGCCAGCAGCATAGGACTCAGGGGGTTAAATGAGCAGTTCTTC.

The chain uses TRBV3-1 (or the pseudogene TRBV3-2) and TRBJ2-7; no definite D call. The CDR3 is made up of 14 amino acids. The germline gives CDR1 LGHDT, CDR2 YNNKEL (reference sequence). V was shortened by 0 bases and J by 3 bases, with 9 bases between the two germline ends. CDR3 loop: CASSQETLDYEQYF. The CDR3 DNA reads TGTGCCAGCAGCCAAGAAACCCTAGACTACGAGCAGTACTTC.

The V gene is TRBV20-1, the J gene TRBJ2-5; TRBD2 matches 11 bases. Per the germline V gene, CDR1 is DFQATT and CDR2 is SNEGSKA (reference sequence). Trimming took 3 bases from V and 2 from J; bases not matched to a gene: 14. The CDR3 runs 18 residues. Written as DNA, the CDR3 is TGCAGTGCTAGTCTTGGGACTAGCGGAGCCCGACGACAAGAGACCCAGTACTTC. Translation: CSASLGTSGARRQETQYF.

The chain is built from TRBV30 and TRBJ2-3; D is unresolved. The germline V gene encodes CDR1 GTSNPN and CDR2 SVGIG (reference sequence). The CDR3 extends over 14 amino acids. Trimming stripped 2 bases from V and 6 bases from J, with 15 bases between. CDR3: CAWSPKLVFDTQYF. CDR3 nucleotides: TGTGCCTGGAGTCCTAAGTTAGTTTTTGATACGCAGTATTTT.

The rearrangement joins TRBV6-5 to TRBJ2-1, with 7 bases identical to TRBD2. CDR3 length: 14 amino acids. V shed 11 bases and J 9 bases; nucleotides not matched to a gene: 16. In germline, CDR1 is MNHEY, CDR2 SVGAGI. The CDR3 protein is CAASNSPWGGEQFF. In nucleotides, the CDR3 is TGTGCCGCATCTAATTCGCCTTGGGGGGGTGAGCAGTTCTTC.